This T cell receptor (beta chain) was recovered during a study of CD8 T cells in ankylosing spondylitis. General study findings and limits: Some of the motif variants had earlier been found in reactive arthritis patients' fluid and blood. A CD8+ phenotype characterized the disease-linked clones, which were relatively rare in peripheral blood.

TCRdb itself ran the 5' RACE reads through MiXCR, one entry per CDR3 protein. The table shows hundreds of thousands of distinct CDR3 sequences, with over 7% occurring only once. This clonotype was detected many times. The antigen is unknown. This TCR derives from a female donor with ankylosing spondylitis or in good health (not recorded which). Specimen: blood, either unsorted or a sorted T cell fraction (not recorded which).

CDR3: CASSLVAWNEQFF. The CDR3 nucleotides read TGTGCCAGCAGCTTAGTCGCGTGGAATGAGCAGTTCTTC. The J gene is TRBJ2-1, the V gene TRBV11-2, with no clear D. The CDR3 is 13 amino acids. V was trimmed by 1 base and J by 7 bases, leaving 8 bases between them. Germline assignment: CDR1 SGHAT and CDR2 FQNNGV.